Listed here are 5 T cell receptor beta chains from one sample, sequenced in a study of T cells in localized non-small cell lung cancer. The repertoire was sequenced with immunoSEQ multiplex PCR; TCRdb's copy has only in-frame clones and lacks some. The data show around 50,000 clones, 70% to 90% seen once. This sample comprised peripheral blood, obtained before any cancer treatment. These receptors were collected from a woman aged 40 to 75 with stage I lung adenocarcinoma.

The rearrangement joins TRBV7-2 to TRBJ2-3; the match to TRBD2 covers 7 bases. V shed 1 base, J shed 2 bases, and the junction held 6 bases outside the gene matches. CDR1 and CDR2 from the germline V gene are SGHTA and FQGNSA. This CDR3 comprises 16 residues. CDR3 coding DNA: TGTGCCAGCAGCTTAGGGGGTAGCGGGCCCACAGATACGCAGTATTTT. This translates into CASSLGGSGPTDTQYF.

The gene calls are TRBV7-9 and TRBJ2-7; 9 bases agree with TRBD1. CDR1 SEHNR and CDR2 FQNEAQ come from the germline V gene (reference sequence). V dropped 6 bases and J dropped 5; count of bases not matched to a gene: 5. CDR3 length equals 13 residues. The CDR3 region is CASRQQGAHEQYF. The CDR3 coding sequence is TGTGCCAGCAGACAACAGGGGGCGCACGAGCAGTACTTC.

The chain uses TRBV19 and TRBJ2-2, with D unresolved. This CDR3 has 13 amino acids. The germline CDR1 and CDR2 sequences are LNHDA and SQIVND (reference sequence). Trimming pared 7 bases from V and 1 base from J, leaving 7 bases between. This CDR3 is CASTLGNTGELFF. CDR3 DNA sequence: TGTGCCAGTACCCTCGGGAACACCGGGGAGCTGTTTTTT. The full variable domain, with the rest looked up from reference TRBV19 and TRBJ2-2, is DGGITQSPKYLFRKEGQNVTLSCEQNLNHDAMYWYRQDPGQGLRLIYYSQIVNDFQKGDIAEGYSVSREKKESFPLTVTSAQKNPTAFYLCASTLGNTGELFFGEGSRLTVL.

The chain has TRBV7-9 and TRBJ2-5, with D unclear. This CDR3 is 12 amino acids long. Trimming took 1 base from V and 5 from J, leaving 5 bases between them. The V gene's germline CDR1 is SEHNR and CDR2 FQNEAQ (reference sequence). CDR3 DNA: TGTGCCAGCAGCTTAGGTTTCGAGACCCAGTACTTC. Its translation: CASSLGFETQYF.

Remarks on this clone: The missing conserved phenylalanine or tryptophan at the end of this CDR3 makes a read error likely. The rearrangement uses TRBV7-6 and TRBJ1-2; 8 bases match TRBD1. Germline-derived CDR1 and CDR2 are SGHVS and FNYEAQ. The CDR3 extends over 12 amino acids. The junction had 5 bases not matched to a gene; V was cut back by 6 bases and J by 8 bases. CDR3 DNA: TGTGCCAGCAGTGACAGGGGACAGGGCTACACCCTC. Encoded protein: CASSDRGQGYTL.